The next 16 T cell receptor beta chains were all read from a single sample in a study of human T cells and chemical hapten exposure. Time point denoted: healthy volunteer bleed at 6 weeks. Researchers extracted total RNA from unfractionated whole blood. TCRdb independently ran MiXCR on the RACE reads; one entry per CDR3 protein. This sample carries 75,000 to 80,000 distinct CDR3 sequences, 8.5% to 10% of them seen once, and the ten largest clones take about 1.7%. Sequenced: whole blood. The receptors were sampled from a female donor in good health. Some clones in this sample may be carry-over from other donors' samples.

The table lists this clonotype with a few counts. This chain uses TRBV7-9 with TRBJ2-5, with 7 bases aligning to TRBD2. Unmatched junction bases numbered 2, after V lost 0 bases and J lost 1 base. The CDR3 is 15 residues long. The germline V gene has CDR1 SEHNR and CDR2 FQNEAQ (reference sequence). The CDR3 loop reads CASSLASGPQETQYF. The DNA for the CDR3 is TGTGCCAGCAGCTTAGCTAGCGGGCCCCAAGAGACCCAGTACTTC.

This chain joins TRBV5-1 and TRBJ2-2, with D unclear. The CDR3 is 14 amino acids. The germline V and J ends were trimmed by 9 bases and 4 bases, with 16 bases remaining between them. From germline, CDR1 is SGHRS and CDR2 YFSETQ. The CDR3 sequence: CATRERPSTGELFF. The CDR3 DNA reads TGCGCCACCAGAGAACGTCCCAGCACCGGGGAGCTGTTTTTT.

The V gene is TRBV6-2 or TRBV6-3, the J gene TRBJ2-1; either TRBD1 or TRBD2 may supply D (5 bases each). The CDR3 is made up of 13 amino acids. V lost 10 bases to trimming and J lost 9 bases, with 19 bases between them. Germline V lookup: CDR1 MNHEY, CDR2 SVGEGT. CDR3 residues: CANTGQGMVEQFF. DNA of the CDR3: TGTGCCAACACGGGGCAGGGTATGGTTGAGCAGTTCTTC.

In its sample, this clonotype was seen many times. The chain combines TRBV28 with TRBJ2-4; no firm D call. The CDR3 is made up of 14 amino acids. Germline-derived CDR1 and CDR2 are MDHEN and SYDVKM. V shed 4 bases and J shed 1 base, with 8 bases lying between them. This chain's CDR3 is CASSSFMAKNIQYF. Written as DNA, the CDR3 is TGTGCCAGCAGTTCTTTTATGGCCAAAAACATTCAGTACTTC.

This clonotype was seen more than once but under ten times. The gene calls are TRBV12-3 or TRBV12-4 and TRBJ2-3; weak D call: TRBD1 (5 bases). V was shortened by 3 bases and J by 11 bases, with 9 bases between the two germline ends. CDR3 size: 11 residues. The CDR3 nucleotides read TGTGCCAGCAGTTTTCGGCAGGGGCAGTATTTT. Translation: CASSFRQGQYF.

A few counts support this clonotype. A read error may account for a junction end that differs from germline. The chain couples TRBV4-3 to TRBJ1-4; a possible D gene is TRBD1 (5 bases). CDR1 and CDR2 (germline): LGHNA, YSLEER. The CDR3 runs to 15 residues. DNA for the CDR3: TGTGCCAGCAGCCAAGATGGGGGTATACATGAAAAACTGTTTTTT. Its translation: CASSQDGGIHEKLFF.

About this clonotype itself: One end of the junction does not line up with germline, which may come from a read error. In DNA, the CDR3 is TGTGCTAGCAGCTTACGGGGGCACACAGATACGCAGTATTTT. It codes for CASSLRGHTDTQYF. The rearrangement uses TRBV7-7 and TRBJ2-3; either TRBD1 or TRBD2 may supply D (6 bases each). The germline V gene has CDR1 SSHAT and CDR2 FNYEAQ (reference sequence). The CDR3 runs to 14 residues.

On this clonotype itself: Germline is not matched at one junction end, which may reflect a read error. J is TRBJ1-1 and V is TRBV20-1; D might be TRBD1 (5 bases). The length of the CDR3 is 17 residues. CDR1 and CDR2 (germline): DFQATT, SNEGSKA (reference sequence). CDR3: CSARDRGREGMNIEAFF. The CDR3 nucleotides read TGCAGTGCTAGAGATCGCGGCAGGGAGGGGATGAACATTGAAGCTTTCTTT.

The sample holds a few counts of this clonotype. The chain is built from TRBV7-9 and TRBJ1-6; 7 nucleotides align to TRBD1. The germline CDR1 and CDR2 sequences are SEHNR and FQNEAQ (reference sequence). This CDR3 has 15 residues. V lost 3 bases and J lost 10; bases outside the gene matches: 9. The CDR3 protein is CASSLPQGTGSPLHF. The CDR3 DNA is TGTGCCAGCAGCTTGCCACAGGGGACGGGGTCACCCCTCCACTTT.

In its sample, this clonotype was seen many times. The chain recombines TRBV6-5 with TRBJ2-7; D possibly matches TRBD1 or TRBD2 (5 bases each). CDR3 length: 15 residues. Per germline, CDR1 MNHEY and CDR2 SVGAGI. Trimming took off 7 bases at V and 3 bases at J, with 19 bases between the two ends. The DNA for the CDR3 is TGTGCCAGCAACCGCCGGGACCTCGGGCACTACGAGCAGTACTTC. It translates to CASNRRDLGHYEQYF.

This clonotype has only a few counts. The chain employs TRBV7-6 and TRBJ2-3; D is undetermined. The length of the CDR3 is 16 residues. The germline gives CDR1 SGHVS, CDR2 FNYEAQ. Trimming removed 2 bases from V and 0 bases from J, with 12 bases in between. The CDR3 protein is CASSLSRTTSTDTQYF. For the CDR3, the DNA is TGTGCCAGCAGCTTAAGCAGAACCACTAGCACAGATACGCAGTATTTT.

The CDR3 protein is CASSQDGKSGEKLFF. The CDR3 region has the DNA TGTGCCAGCAGCCAAGATGGAAAAAGCGGTGAAAAACTGTTTTTT. The chain combines TRBV4-2 with TRBJ1-4; D unresolved. The V gene's germline CDR1 is LGHNA and CDR2 YNFKEQ. This CDR3 comprises 15 residues. V was shortened by 0 bases and J by 7 bases, with 12 bases between the two germline ends.

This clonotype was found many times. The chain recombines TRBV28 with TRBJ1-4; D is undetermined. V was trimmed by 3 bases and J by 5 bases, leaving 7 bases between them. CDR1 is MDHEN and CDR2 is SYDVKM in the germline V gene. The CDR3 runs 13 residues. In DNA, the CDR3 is TGTGCCAGCAGTTTTTATAGGAATGAAAAACTGTTTTTT. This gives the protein CASSFYRNEKLFF. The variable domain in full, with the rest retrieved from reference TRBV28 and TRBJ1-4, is DVKVTQSSRYLVKRTGEKVFLECVQDMDHENMFWYRQDPGLGLRLIYFSYDVKMKEKGDIPEGYSVSREKKERFSLILESASTNQTSMYLCASSFYRNEKLFFGSGTQLSVL.

CDR3 residues: CASSLEGMGTEAFF. The CDR3 nucleotides are TGTGCCAGCAGCTTGGAGGGTATGGGGACTGAAGCTTTCTTT. The rearrangement uses TRBV6-1 and TRBJ1-1; D is undetermined. The CDR3 has 14 residues. The germline gives CDR1 MNHNS, CDR2 SASEGT. The V gene lost 6 bases and the J gene lost 5 bases, with 16 bases spanning the gap.

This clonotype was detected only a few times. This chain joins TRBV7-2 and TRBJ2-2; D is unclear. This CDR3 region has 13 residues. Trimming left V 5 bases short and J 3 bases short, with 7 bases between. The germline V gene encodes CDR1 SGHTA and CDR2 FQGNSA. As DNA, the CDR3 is TGTGCCAGCAGCCCCAGCTACACCGGGGAGCTGTTTTTT. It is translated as CASSPSYTGELFF.

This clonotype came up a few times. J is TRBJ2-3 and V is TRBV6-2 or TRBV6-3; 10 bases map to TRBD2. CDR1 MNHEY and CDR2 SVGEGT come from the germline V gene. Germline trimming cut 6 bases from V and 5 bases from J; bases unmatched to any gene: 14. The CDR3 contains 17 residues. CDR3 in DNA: TGTGCCAGCAGCTCTACACCAGTACTAGCGGGGTTAGATACGCAGTATTTT. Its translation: CASSSTPVLAGLDTQYF.